One sample yielded the 29 T cell receptor beta chains listed below, sequenced in a study of T cells in Graves' hyperthyroidism and ophthalmopathy. The TCR beta CDR3 regions underwent amplification using RNA transcripts as the source. Primed by the HTBI set, a first-round RT-PCR was run on the TCR CDR3. MiXCR, run by TCRdb on the multiplex PCR reads, gives a single entry per CDR3 protein. The repertoire holds about 640,000 distinct CDR3 sequences, with around 21% as singletons. Sequenced material: blood. The source is a man aged 25 to 45 with Graves' ophthalmopathy.

J is TRBJ1-5 and V is TRBV6-1, with D possibly TRBD1 on 6 matching bases. The CDR3 contains 13 residues. Trimming pared 2 bases from V and 6 bases from J, leaving 8 bases between. Per germline, CDR1 MNHNS and CDR2 SASEGT. CDR3 protein: CASSEQGSQPQHF. In DNA, the CDR3 is TGTGCCAGCAGTGAACAGGGGAGTCAGCCCCAGCATTTT.

This clonotype has only a few counts. This sequence joins TRBV28 and TRBJ1-2; 7 bases agree with TRBD1. CDR1 is MDHEN and CDR2 is SYDVKM in the germline V gene. The CDR3 sequence is 15 residues long. The ends lost 0 bases at V and 6 bases at J; junction bases unmatched: 7. CDR3 nucleotides: TGTGCCAGCAGTTTATGGAAGGGGGCGGGGAATGGCTACACCTTC. Translated, it gives CASSLWKGAGNGYTF.

The gene calls are TRBV6-1 and TRBJ2-5; unclear D gene. The CDR3 contains 13 residues. Trimming took 5 bases from V and 5 from J, leaving 12 bases between them. Germline V gene lookup returns CDR1 MNHNS and CDR2 SASEGT. DNA for the CDR3: TGTGCCAGCAGTCCAGAGACCCAGGAGACCCAGTACTTC. Protein product: CASSPETQETQYF.

The chain joins TRBV15 to TRBJ2-3, with unresolved D. Germline values: CDR1 LNHNV, CDR2 YYDKDF (reference sequence). The CDR3 totals 15 residues. V was shortened by 4 bases and J by 4 bases, with 15 bases between the two germline ends. The CDR3 DNA reads TGTGCCACCAGCACGAACGTCGGTACGGCAGATACGCAGTATTTT. Protein product: CATSTNVGTADTQYF.

This clonotype turned up a few times. The chain employs TRBV28 and TRBJ1-1, with D unresolved. CDR1 and CDR2 (germline): MDHEN, SYDVKM. V was clipped by 5 bases and J by 5 bases, with 18 bases between them. The CDR3 is made up of 15 amino acids. DNA for the CDR3: TGTGCCAGCAGTCCAAAAGAATTCAAGGTGACTGAAGCTTTCTTT. Translation gives CASSPKEFKVTEAFF.

This clonotype was recorded at least ten times. The chain combines TRBV12-3 or TRBV12-4 with TRBJ1-5; D remains unclear. Between the trimmed V and J ends, which lost 3 bases and 4 bases, there was a span of 7 bases. The CDR3 spans 13 residues. This chain's CDR3 is CASSFARNQPQHF. CDR3 bases: TGTGCCAGCAGTTTTGCTAGGAATCAGCCCCAGCATTTT.

The J gene is TRBJ2-2, the V gene TRBV7-9; 11 bases agree with TRBD2. Trimming took 5 bases from V and 7 from J; bases not matched to a gene: 3. CDR1 is SEHNR, CDR2 FQNEAQ, per germline (reference sequence). This CDR3 spans 14 amino acids. CDR3 nucleotide sequence: TGTGCCAGCAGCCCTAGCGGGAGGAACGGGGAGCTGTTTTTT. Amino acid sequence: CASSPSGRNGELFF.

This clonotype was found many times. This sequence joins TRBV7-3 and TRBJ2-1; TRBD2 matches 8 bases. Per the germline V gene, CDR1 is SGHTA and CDR2 is FQGTGA. V lost 5 bases, J lost 6 bases, and 15 bases stayed unmatched. CDR3 length: 17 residues. The CDR3 DNA sequence: TGTGCCAGCAGCCCCCAGTCCGGAAGCGGGAGATTCAATGAGCAGTTCTTC. This translates into CASSPQSGSGRFNEQFF.

This clonotype was seen ten or more times. The chain recombines TRBV7-6 with TRBJ1-2; D perhaps matches TRBD1 (5 bases). Germline V gene sequence: CDR1 SGHVS, CDR2 FNYEAQ. V dropped 5 bases and J dropped 6 bases, with 13 bases sitting between them. The CDR3 spans 13 residues. The CDR3 DNA is TGTGCCAGCAGCCCGACCGGGACGGATGGCTACACCTTC. As protein: CASSPTGTDGYTF.

The chain joins TRBV7-9 to TRBJ2-5, with 9 bases identical to TRBD2. The CDR3 length is 16 residues. J was trimmed by 0 bases and V by 4 bases; bases with no gene match: 6. Germline V gene sequence: CDR1 SEHNR, CDR2 FQNEAQ (reference sequence). CDR3 residues: CASSSALAGDQETQYF. As DNA, the CDR3 is TGTGCCAGCAGCTCAGCGTTAGCGGGAGACCAAGAGACCCAGTACTTC.

This clonotype was seen more than once but under ten times. V gene TRBV9 combines with J gene TRBJ1-5; D is unresolved. The germline gives CDR1 SGDLS, CDR2 YYNGEE. V dropped 5 bases and J dropped 9 bases, with 18 bases sitting between them. This CDR3 spans 14 amino acids. The CDR3 DNA is TGTGCCAGCAGTTCCGAGAAACTCAAGGGGCCCCAGCATTTT. It encodes CASSSEKLKGPQHF.

This clonotype showed up just a few times. The gene calls are TRBV7-9 and TRBJ2-7; 8 positions agree with TRBD2. Germline V gene sequence: CDR1 SEHNR, CDR2 FQNEAQ (reference sequence). V shed 2 bases, J shed 4 bases, and the junction held 10 bases outside the gene matches. The CDR3 sequence is 16 residues long. CDR3 bases: TGTGCCAGCAGCTTAACAGCGGGAGAACTATCTTACGAGCAGTACTTC. Encoded protein: CASSLTAGELSYEQYF. Full variable domain (remainder filled in from reference TRBV7-9 and TRBJ2-7): DTGVSQNPRHKITKRGQNVTFRCDPISEHNRLYWYRQTLGQGPEFLTYFQNEAQLEKSRLLSDRFSAERPKGSFSTLEIQRTEQGDSAMYLCASSLTAGELSYEQYFGPGTRLTVT.

This chain connects TRBV5-1 to TRBJ2-7, with 13 bases matching TRBD2. V trimming: 3 bases; J trimming: 2 bases; junction bases outside the gene matches: 8. Looked up from germline, CDR1 is SGHRS and CDR2 is YFSETQ. This CDR3 has 17 amino acids. CDR3 nucleotides: TGCGCCAGCAGCTGGACGAGGACTAGCGGGAGTCCCTACGAGCAGTACTTC. Its protein product is CASSWTRTSGSPYEQYF.

The V call is TRBV2, the J call TRBJ2-5, with D maybe TRBD1 (6 bases). The V and J ends lost 3 bases and 2 bases respectively, with 16 bases between them. The CDR3 runs 16 residues. Germline CDR1 SNHLY, CDR2 FYNNEI. The CDR3 region has the DNA TGTGCCAGCAGTGAGGGGGCAGGGGTGGGTCAAGAGACCCAGTACTTC. It codes for CASSEGAGVGQETQYF.

This clonotype was seen a handful of times. This CDR3 reads CASWDTGELFF. The CDR3 DNA follows: TGTGCCAGCTGGGACACCGGGGAGCTGTTTTTT. This chain links TRBV28 with TRBJ2-2; no clear D gene. This CDR3 spans 11 amino acids. Trimming took 8 bases from V and 3 from J, leaving 4 bases between them. The germline gives CDR1 MDHEN, CDR2 SYDVKM.

The chain links TRBV9 to TRBJ2-7, with D possibly being TRBD1 (6 bases). V lost 3 bases, J lost 2 bases, and 24 bases lay in between. This CDR3 spans 18 amino acids. CDR1 is SGDLS and CDR2 is YYNGEE in the germline V gene. The CDR3: CASSAPYSSGVKPYEQYF. The CDR3 coding sequence is TGTGCCAGCAGCGCTCCCTACTCCTCAGGGGTAAAACCCTACGAGCAGTACTTC.

This chain links TRBV7-6 with TRBJ2-1, with TRBD2 matching 13 bases. The CDR3 is 15 residues long. From germline, CDR1 is SGHVS and CDR2 FNYEAQ. The V segment lost 5 bases and the J segment 9 bases; nucleotides outside the gene matches: 7. CDR3 amino acids: CASSITSGRAGEQFF. In DNA, the CDR3 is TGTGCCAGCAGCATAACTAGCGGGAGGGCGGGTGAGCAGTTCTTC. The full variable domain, its missing parts supplied by reference TRBV7-6 and TRBJ2-1, is GAGVSQSPRYKVTKRGQDVALRCDPISGHVSLYWYRQALGQGPEFLTYFNYEAQQDKSGLPNDRFSAERPEGSISTLTIQRTEQRDSAMYRCASSITSGRAGEQFFGPGTRLTVL.

This chain uses TRBV6-6 with TRBJ1-4, with 9 bases lining up with TRBD1. The CDR3 has 14 residues. Unmatched junction bases numbered 1, after V lost 2 bases and J lost 6 bases. Per germline, CDR1 MNHNY and CDR2 SVGAGI (reference sequence). CDR3 loop: CASSYRDRDEKLFF. In nucleotides, the CDR3 is TGTGCCAGCAGTTACCGGGACAGGGATGAAAAACTGTTTTTT.

This clonotype was detected ten times or more. The chain combines TRBV3-1 with TRBJ1-1; a possible D gene is TRBD1 (6 bases). The CDR3 length is 14 residues. Between the trimmed V and J ends, which lost 6 bases and 4 bases, there was a span of 15 bases. Germline loops: CDR1 LGHDT, CDR2 YNNKEL (reference sequence). In nucleotides, the CDR3 is TGTGCCAGCAGACCATACGCGGACAGCACTGAAGCTTTCTTT. It is translated as CASRPYADSTEAFF.

This clonotype was picked up a small number of times. This chain connects TRBV18 to TRBJ2-2; 11 bases agree with TRBD2. With V trimmed by 4 bases and J by 0 bases, 1 base remained unmatched. The CDR3 spans 16 residues. Germline assignment: CDR1 KGHSH and CDR2 LQKENI. CDR3 DNA sequence: TGTGCCAGCTCACTGACTAGCGGGACGAACACCGGGGAGCTGTTTTTT. Encoded protein: CASSLTSGTNTGELFF. Together with reference TRBV18 and TRBJ2-2, the CDR3 gives the full variable domain: NAGVMQNPRHLVRRRGQEARLRCSPMKGHSHVYWYRQLPEEGLKFMVYLQKENIIDESGMPKERFSAEFPKEGPSILRIQQVVRGDSAAYFCASSLTSGTNTGELFFGEGSRLTVL.

A note on this clonotype: The junction shows a germline mismatch at one end, possibly a read error. The chain's CDR3 is CASSQDQIGSYNGQFF. DNA of the CDR3: TGTGCCAGCAGCCAAGATCAGATCGGGAGCTACAATGGGCAGTTCTTC. The V gene is TRBV14, the J gene TRBJ2-1; perhaps TRBD2 as D (6 bases). The CDR3 runs to 16 residues. The germline gives CDR1 SGHDN, CDR2 FVKESK.

This clonotype showed up just a few times. The rearrangement uses TRBV4-1 and TRBJ2-1; 7 bases map to TRBD2. Germline CDR1 MGHRA, CDR2 YSYEKL. J gave up 0 bases and V 6 bases, and 11 bases lay outside the gene matches. The CDR3 has 17 amino acids. CDR3: CASRGEGLEYSYNEQFF. The CDR3 region has the DNA TGCGCCAGCAGGGGGGAGGGACTCGAATACTCCTACAATGAGCAGTTCTTC.

Only a few counts were recorded for this clonotype. The chain couples TRBV20-1 to TRBJ2-7, with a tentative D call TRBD1 (6 bases). The germline CDR1 and CDR2 sequences are DFQATT and SNEGSKA (reference sequence). Trimming shortened V by 4 bases and J by 1 base, and 8 bases separated the two germline ends. This CDR3 contains 12 residues. The CDR3 DNA reads TGCAGTGCTACCGACAGGTCCTACGAGCAGTACTTC. Amino acid sequence: CSATDRSYEQYF.

This clonotype showed up many times. This chain connects TRBV7-2 to TRBJ2-1, with 8 bases lining up with TRBD2. The CDR3 sequence is 17 residues long. Germline V gene lookup returns CDR1 SGHTA and CDR2 FQGNSA. V lost 2 bases to trimming and J lost 0 bases; unmatched junction nucleotides: 6. CDR3 nucleotide sequence: TGTGCCAGCAGCTTAAAGAGCGGGGGCCGCTCCTACAATGAGCAGTTCTTC. As protein: CASSLKSGGRSYNEQFF.

The V call is TRBV28, the J call TRBJ2-7, with D perhaps matching TRBD1 or TRBD2 (6 bases each). V was trimmed by 5 bases and J by 7 bases, leaving 18 bases between them. The CDR3 is 14 residues long. Germline V gene data show CDR1 as MDHEN and CDR2 as SYDVKM. CDR3 sequence: CASSLTSGAGEQYF. The CDR3 DNA reads TGTGCCAGCAGTCTCACTTCGGGGGCTGGAGAGCAGTACTTC.

The sample holds a few counts of this clonotype. The V and J genes are TRBV3-2 and TRBJ2-3. TRBV3-2 is annotated as a pseudogene. The CDR3 is 14 residues long. CDR3 DNA: TGTGCCAGCAGCCAAAAGGACGTCACAGATACGCAGTATTTT. Amino acid sequence: CASSQKDVTDTQYF.

This clonotype was seen only a few times. The chain is built from TRBV4-1 and TRBJ1-1; TRBD1 aligns across 9 bases. Germline CDR1 is MGHRA and CDR2 is YSYEKL. With 1 base clipped from V and 4 bases from J, the junction kept 4 bases outside the gene matches. The CDR3 has 15 residues. CDR3 residues: CASSQGGTGLTEAFF. The DNA of the CDR3 is TGCGCCAGCAGCCAAGGCGGGACAGGGCTCACTGAAGCTTTCTTT.

V is TRBV19 and J is TRBJ1-1; D is unresolved. Germline values: CDR1 LNHDA, CDR2 SQIVND (reference sequence). The CDR3 loop spans 14 amino acids. Deletions cut 5 bases from V and 0 bases from J, with 10 bases between. The CDR3 region is CASSYRQVNTEAFF. CDR3 sequence (DNA): TGTGCCAGTAGTTATCGGCAGGTGAACACTGAAGCTTTCTTT.

Note on this clonotype: One end of the junction is discordant with germline, which a read error may explain. The chain couples TRBV19 to TRBJ2-2, with D perhaps being TRBD1 or TRBD2 (5 bases each). This CDR3 is built from 15 residues. Germline V gives CDR1 LNHDA, CDR2 SQIVND (reference sequence). CDR3 nucleotide sequence: TGTGCCAGTAGAGCAGGGACGTCGAACACCGGGGTGCTGTTTTTT. Its translation: CASRAGTSNTGVLFF.